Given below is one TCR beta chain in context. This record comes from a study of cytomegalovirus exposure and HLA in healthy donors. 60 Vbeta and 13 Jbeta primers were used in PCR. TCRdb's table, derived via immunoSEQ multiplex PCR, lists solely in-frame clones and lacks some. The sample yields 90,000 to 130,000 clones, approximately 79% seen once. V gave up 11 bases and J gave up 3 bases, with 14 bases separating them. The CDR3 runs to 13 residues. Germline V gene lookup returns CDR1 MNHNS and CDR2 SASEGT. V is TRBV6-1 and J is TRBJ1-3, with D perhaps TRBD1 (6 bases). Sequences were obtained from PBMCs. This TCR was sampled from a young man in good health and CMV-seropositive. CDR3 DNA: TGTGCCGTACACAGGGTAGGTGGAAACACCATATATTTT. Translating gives CAVHRVGGNTIYF.